Listed below are T cell receptor beta chains from one sample, sequenced in a study of a mutant IDH1 vaccine in newly diagnosed glioma. Sequenced by immunoSEQ multiplex PCR; TCRdb stores in-frame clones only, minus some. This table holds more than 35,000 clones, 75% found once. What these receptors recognize is not known. The specimen comprised PBMCs, sampled from a glioma patient whose treatment included an IDH1 peptide vaccine. The receptors shown here come from a man aged 35 to 55 with glioma. The CDR3 runs from the conserved cysteine through the conserved F or W. The order of the fields is clone size, J gene, V gene, CDR3 length, D gene, CDR3 protein, CDR3 DNA. A D gene is named only where the DNA matches it firmly. The size field is filled for only some rows; it gives once, few, many or a size class.

clone_size: once; j_call: TRBJ2-1; v_call: TRBV7-8; cdr3_length: 18; d_call: TRBD1; cdr3_aa: CASSQPPGQGISRNEQFF; cdr3_nt: TGTGCCAGCAGCCAGCCGCCGGGACAGGGGATTTCCCGGAATGAGCAGTTCTTC
clone_size: few; j_call: TRBJ2-3; v_call: TRBV4-3; cdr3_length: 15; d_call: NA; cdr3_aa: CASSQDWALSDTQYF; cdr3_nt: TGCGCCAGCAGCCAAGATTGGGCCTTATCAGATACGCAGTATTTT
clone_size: few; j_call: TRBJ2-2; v_call: TRBV5-4; cdr3_length: 16; d_call: TRBD2; cdr3_aa: CASSYPGLAVTGELFF; cdr3_nt: TGTGCCAGCAGCTACCCGGGACTAGCGGTCACCGGGGAGCTGTTTTTT
clone_size: NA; j_call: TRBJ1-5; v_call: TRBV6-1; cdr3_length: 13; d_call: NA; cdr3_aa: CASSESWGQPQHF; cdr3_nt: TGTGCCAGCAGTGAGTCTTGGGGACAGCCCCAGCATTTT
clone_size: once; j_call: TRBJ2-3; v_call: TRBV19; cdr3_length: 14; d_call: TRBD2; cdr3_aa: CASSRTSGIDTQYF; cdr3_nt: TGTGCCAGTAGTCGGACTAGCGGGATAGATACGCAGTATTTT
clone_size: NA; j_call: TRBJ1-1; v_call: TRBV11-3; cdr3_length: 13; d_call: NA; cdr3_aa: CASSLAPGRPLIF; cdr3_nt: TGTGCCAGCAGCTTAGCTCCGGGACGCCCTTTGATCTTT
clone_size: NA; j_call: TRBJ2-3; v_call: TRBV9; cdr3_length: 15; d_call: TRBD2; cdr3_aa: CASSEASGGLNTQYF; cdr3_nt: TGTGCCAGCAGCGAGGCTAGCGGGGGTCTGAATACGCAGTATTTT
clone_size: NA; j_call: TRBJ1-2; v_call: TRBV11-2; cdr3_length: 14; d_call: TRBD1; cdr3_aa: CASRQIRGDYGYTF; cdr3_nt: TGTGCCAGCAGGCAAATCAGGGGGGACTATGGCTACACCTTC
clone_size: NA; j_call: TRBJ1-6; v_call: TRBV7-9; cdr3_length: 14; d_call: NA; cdr3_aa: CASSLRDKISPLHF; cdr3_nt: TGTGCCAGCAGCCTGCGGGACAAGATCTCACCCCTCCACTTT
clone_size: NA; j_call: TRBJ2-1; v_call: TRBV7-9; cdr3_length: 14; d_call: TRBD2; cdr3_aa: CASSLGGLAGEQFF; cdr3_nt: TGTGCCAGCAGCTTAGGGGGACTAGCGGGAGAGCAGTTCTTC
clone_size: NA; j_call: TRBJ2-7; v_call: TRBV7-9; cdr3_length: 14; d_call: TRBD2; cdr3_aa: CASSPGLARDEQYF; cdr3_nt: TGTGCCAGCAGCCCTGGACTAGCGAGGGACGAGCAGTACTTC
clone_size: NA; j_call: TRBJ2-3; v_call: TRBV10-1; cdr3_length: 15; d_call: TRBD1; cdr3_aa: CASSSRTGKVDTQYF; cdr3_nt: TGCGCCAGCAGTAGTCGGACAGGGAAAGTAGATACGCAGTATTTT
clone_size: NA; j_call: TRBJ2-3; v_call: TRBV5-1; cdr3_length: 15; d_call: NA; cdr3_aa: CASSLARGATDTQYF; cdr3_nt: TGCGCCAGCAGCTTGGCTAGGGGGGCCACAGATACGCAGTATTTT
clone_size: NA; j_call: TRBJ2-7; v_call: TRBV10-2; cdr3_length: 14; d_call: TRBD2; cdr3_aa: CASRLAGDSYEQYF; cdr3_nt: TGCGCCAGCAGACTCGCGGGAGACTCCTACGAGCAGTACTTC
clone_size: NA; j_call: TRBJ1-2; v_call: TRBV7-2; cdr3_length: 16; d_call: TRBD1; cdr3_aa: CASSSQSGQAPWGYTF; cdr3_nt: TGTGCCAGCAGCTCGCAATCGGGACAGGCACCCTGGGGCTACACCTTC
clone_size: NA; j_call: TRBJ2-2; v_call: TRBV19; cdr3_length: 14; d_call: NA; cdr3_aa: CASSIGRNAGELFF; cdr3_nt: TGTGCCAGTAGTATCGGTAGAAACGCCGGGGAGCTGTTTTTT
clone_size: NA; j_call: TRBJ2-1; v_call: TRBV5-1; cdr3_length: 14; d_call: NA; cdr3_aa: CASSPRNWVNEQFF; cdr3_nt: TGCGCCAGCAGCCCGAGAAACTGGGTCAATGAGCAGTTCTTC
clone_size: NA; j_call: TRBJ2-2; v_call: TRBV2; cdr3_length: 14; d_call: NA; cdr3_aa: CASRGASNTGELFF; cdr3_nt: TGTGCCAGCAGAGGGGCGTCGAACACCGGGGAGCTGTTTTTT
clone_size: few; j_call: TRBJ2-1; v_call: TRBV19; cdr3_length: 14; d_call: TRBD1; cdr3_aa: CASRTGTGVNEQFF; cdr3_nt: TGTGCCAGTAGAACCGGGACAGGGGTCAATGAGCAGTTCTTC
clone_size: few; j_call: TRBJ1-2; v_call: TRBV4-3; cdr3_length: 14; d_call: NA; cdr3_aa: CASSQGTGNYGYTF; cdr3_nt: TGCGCCAGCAGCCAAGGCACAGGGAACTATGGCTACACCTTC
clone_size: once; j_call: TRBJ2-3; v_call: TRBV20-1; cdr3_length: 10; d_call: NA; cdr3_aa: CSALSDTQYF; cdr3_nt: TGCAGTGCTCTCTCAGATACGCAGTATTTT
clone_size: NA; j_call: TRBJ1-1; v_call: TRBV29-1; cdr3_length: 17; d_call: NA; cdr3_aa: CSVANEAGRRMNTEAFF; cdr3_nt: TGCAGCGTTGCCAACGAGGCGGGGCGGCGGATGAACACTGAAGCTTTCTTT
clone_size: NA; j_call: TRBJ2-3; v_call: TRBV6-6; cdr3_length: 14; d_call: NA; cdr3_aa: CASSSRTAYDTQYF; cdr3_nt: TGTGCCAGCAGTTCCCGGACAGCCTATGATACGCAGTATTTT
clone_size: NA; j_call: TRBJ1-5; v_call: TRBV19; cdr3_length: 17; d_call: TRBD1; cdr3_aa: CASSTDRGVKSNQPQHF; cdr3_nt: TGTGCCAGTAGTACCGACAGGGGAGTCAAAAGCAATCAGCCCCAGCATTTT
clone_size: NA; j_call: TRBJ2-4; v_call: TRBV6-4; cdr3_length: 13; d_call: NA; cdr3_aa: CASSPMEGNIQYF; cdr3_nt: TGTGCCAGCAGCCCCATGGAGGGAAACATTCAGTACTTC
clone_size: NA; j_call: TRBJ2-1; v_call: TRBV29-1; cdr3_length: 13; d_call: TRBD1; cdr3_aa: CSVEGQGYNEQFF; cdr3_nt: TGCAGCGTTGAGGGACAGGGCTACAATGAGCAGTTCTTC
clone_size: NA; j_call: TRBJ1-2; v_call: TRBV29-1; cdr3_length: 15; d_call: TRBD1; cdr3_aa: CSVGSGQARNYGYTF; cdr3_nt: TGCAGCGTTGGGTCGGGACAGGCAAGGAACTATGGCTACACCTTC
clone_size: NA; j_call: TRBJ1-2; v_call: TRBV5-1; cdr3_length: 15; d_call: NA; cdr3_aa: CASSLGGRQPSGYTF; cdr3_nt: TGCGCCAGCAGCTTGGGGGGCCGACAGCCGTCGGGCTACACCTTC
clone_size: NA; j_call: TRBJ2-5; v_call: TRBV9; cdr3_length: 16; d_call: TRBD2; cdr3_aa: CASSPGTSGSFETQYF; cdr3_nt: TGTGCCAGCAGCCCAGGGACTAGCGGGAGTTTTGAGACCCAGTACTTC
clone_size: NA; j_call: TRBJ1-5; v_call: TRBV19; cdr3_length: 15; d_call: TRBD1; cdr3_aa: CASSLGTGDHQPQHF; cdr3_nt: TGTGCCAGTAGTTTGGGGACAGGCGACCATCAGCCCCAGCATTTT
clone_size: NA; j_call: TRBJ2-7; v_call: TRBV5-1; cdr3_length: 14; d_call: NA; cdr3_aa: CASSFSPGDYEQYF; cdr3_nt: TGCGCCAGCAGCTTTTCCCCGGGAGACTACGAGCAGTACTTC
clone_size: NA; j_call: TRBJ2-1; v_call: TRBV18; cdr3_length: 18; d_call: NA; cdr3_aa: CASSPPFFAAHSYNEQFF; cdr3_nt: TGTGCCAGCTCACCACCGTTTTTTGCGGCCCACTCCTACAATGAGCAGTTCTTC